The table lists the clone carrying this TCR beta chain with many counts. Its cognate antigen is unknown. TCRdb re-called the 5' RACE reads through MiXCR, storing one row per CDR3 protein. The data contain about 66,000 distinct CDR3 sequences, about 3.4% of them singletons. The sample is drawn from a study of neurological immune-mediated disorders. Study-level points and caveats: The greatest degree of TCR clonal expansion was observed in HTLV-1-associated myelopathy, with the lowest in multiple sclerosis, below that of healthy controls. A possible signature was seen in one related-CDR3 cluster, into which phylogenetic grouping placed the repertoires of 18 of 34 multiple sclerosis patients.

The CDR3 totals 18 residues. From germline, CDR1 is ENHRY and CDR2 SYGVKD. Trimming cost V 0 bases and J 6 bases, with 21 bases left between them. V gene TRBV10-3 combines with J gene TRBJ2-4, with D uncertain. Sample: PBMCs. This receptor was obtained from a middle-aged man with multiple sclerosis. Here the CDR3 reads CAISESVADSALGNIQYF. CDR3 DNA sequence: TGTGCCATCAGTGAGTCCGTCGCCGATTCTGCGCTGGGAAACATTCAGTACTTC.